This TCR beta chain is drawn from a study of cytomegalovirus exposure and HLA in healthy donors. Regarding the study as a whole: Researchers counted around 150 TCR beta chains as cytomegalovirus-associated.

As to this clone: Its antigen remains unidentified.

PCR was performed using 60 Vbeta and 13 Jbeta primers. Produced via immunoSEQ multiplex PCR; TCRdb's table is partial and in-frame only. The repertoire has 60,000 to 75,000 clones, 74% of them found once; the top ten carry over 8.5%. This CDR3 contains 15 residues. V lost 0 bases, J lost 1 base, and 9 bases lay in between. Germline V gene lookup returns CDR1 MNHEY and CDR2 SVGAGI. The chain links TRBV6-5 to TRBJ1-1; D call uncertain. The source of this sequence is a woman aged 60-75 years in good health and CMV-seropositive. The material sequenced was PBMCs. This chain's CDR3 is CASSYSYTQNTEAFF. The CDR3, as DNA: TGTGCCAGCAGTTACTCGTACACCCAGAACACTGAAGCTTTCTTT.